This is a list of T cell receptor beta chains from one sample in a study of blood T cells in healthy people across ages. TCRdb ran MiXCR on the 5' RACE reads and lists one entry per CDR3 protein. The repertoire includes over a million distinct CDR3 sequences, under 55% of them detected once, and less than 5% sits in the top ten. The sequenced sample consisted of blood. These receptor sequences come from a woman under 30 in good health. Both conserved end residues are part of each CDR3. The order of the fields is clone size, J gene, V gene, D gene, CDR3 protein, CDR3 DNA. The D gene is left open where the match is weak. The size entry is marked missing in some rows and otherwise reads once, few, many or a size class.

>.|TRBJ2-3|TRBV2|.
CARNTDTQYF
TGTGCCAGGAACACAGATACGCAGTATTTT
>many|TRBJ2-1|TRBV12-3/TRBV12-4|.
CASTLYNEQFF
TGTGCCAGCACCCTCTACAATGAGCAGTTCTTC
>few|TRBJ2-2|TRBV6-4|TRBD2
CASSGTSGGAAGELFF
TGTGCCAGCAGCGGAACTAGCGGGGGGGCCGCCGGGGAGCTGTTTTTT
>.|TRBJ2-5|TRBV2|.
CASRRTAFQETQYF
TGTGCCAGCAGACGGACGGCTTTCCAAGAGACCCAGTACTTC
>.|TRBJ2-3|TRBV27|.
CASTQTRNTDTQYF
TGTGCCAGCACCCAGACTAGGAATACAGATACGCAGTATTTT
>.|TRBJ2-7|TRBV4-1|TRBD2
CASSYQLAGSPYEQYF
TGCGCCAGCAGCTACCAACTAGCGGGGAGCCCCTACGAGCAGTACTTC
>once|TRBJ2-3|TRBV18|TRBD1
CASSPPGQLVSTDTQYF
TGTGCCAGCTCACCGCCGGGACAGCTAGTATCCACAGATACGCAGTATTTT
>.|TRBJ2-5|TRBV11-2|.
CASTIGETQYF
TGTGCCAGCACCATTGGGGAGACCCAGTACTTC
>.|TRBJ1-6|TRBV27|.
CASSLSPILVSPLHF
TGTGCCAGCAGTTTATCCCCAATACTTGTCTCACCCCTCCACTTT
>.|TRBJ2-3|TRBV27|.
CAIANREVVSTDTQYF
TGTGCCATCGCTAACAGGGAGGTAGTTAGCACAGATACGCAGTATTTT
>many|TRBJ2-3|TRBV20-1|.
CSARDLATSSTDTQYF
TGCAGTGCTAGAGATTTAGCGACTTCGTCCACAGATACGCAGTATTTT
>.|TRBJ2-7|TRBV7-2|.
CASSPGVGSYEQYF
TGTGCCAGCAGCCCGGGCGTGGGTTCCTACGAGCAGTACTTC
>.|TRBJ1-2|TRBV3-1|.
CASSQTAFEGDYYGYTF
TGTGCCAGCAGCCAAACCGCCTTCGAGGGGGATTACTATGGCTACACCTTC
>.|TRBJ2-3|TRBV5-1|TRBD1
CASSLGGQGNTQYF
TGCGCCAGCAGCTTGGGGGGACAGGGGAATACGCAGTATTTT
>.|TRBJ1-1|TRBV28|TRBD1
CASSLFDRVNTEAFF
TGTGCCAGCAGTTTATTCGACAGGGTGAACACTGAAGCTTTCTTT
>few|TRBJ2-7|TRBV27|.
CASSPKSSYEQYF
TGTGCCAGCAGCCCTAAGTCTTCCTACGAGCAGTACTTC
>.|TRBJ1-5|TRBV5-5|.
CASSSEVGYQPQHF
TGTGCCAGCAGCTCGGAAGTAGGGTATCAGCCCCAGCATTTT
>.|TRBJ2-3|TRBV7-2|TRBD2
CASSLGMGLAGSDTQYF
TGTGCCAGCAGTTTGGGGATGGGACTAGCGGGATCAGATACGCAGTATTTT
>once|TRBJ1-4|TRBV10-3|.
CAIRGVGEKLFF
TGTGCCATCAGGGGGGTCGGTGAAAAACTGTTTTTT
>.|TRBJ2-3|TRBV6-6|TRBD2
CASSGAGEYTQYF
TGTGCCAGCAGTGGGGCGGGAGAATATACGCAGTATTTT
>few|TRBJ1-2|TRBV27|TRBD1
CASSSWGDRAPYTF
TGTGCCAGCAGTTCGTGGGGAGACAGGGCCCCCTACACCTTC
>.|TRBJ2-4|TRBV20-1|.
CSARDFRDAKNIQYF
TGCAGTGCTAGAGATTTCAGGGACGCCAAAAACATTCAGTACTTC
>few|TRBJ2-1|TRBV7-6|.
CASSLAGDRNEQFF
TGTGCCAGCAGCTTAGCGGGGGATCGCAATGAGCAGTTCTTC
>.|TRBJ2-3|TRBV11-2|.
CASSMLDTQYF
TGTGCCAGCAGCATGTTGGATACGCAGTATTTT
>.|TRBJ1-2|TRBV27|.
CASSSLPRSYGYTF
TGTGCCAGCAGTTCGCTTCCGAGGAGCTATGGCTACACCTTC
>.|TRBJ2-1|TRBV5-1|.
CASSLVDTQETQFF
TGCGCCAGCAGCTTGGTTGACACCCAAGAGACCCAGTTCTTC
>.|TRBJ2-7|TRBV7-8|.
CASSFTNGMEYEQYF
TGTGCCAGCAGCTTCACGAACGGGATGGAGTACGAGCAGTACTTC
>few|TRBJ1-1|TRBV7-9|.
CASSVGAGQAFF
TGTGCCAGCAGCGTTGGGGCAGGACAAGCTTTCTTT
>.|TRBJ2-1|TRBV7-9|.
CASSDGIRYNEQFF
TGTGCCAGCAGCGACGGGATACGTTACAATGAGCAGTTCTTC
>.|TRBJ1-4|TRBV15|.
CATSRVDREKLFF
TGTGCCACCAGCAGAGTAGACAGGGAAAAACTGTTTTTT
>few|TRBJ2-1|TRBV12-3/TRBV12-4|TRBD2
CASSLRHTSGRWNEQFF
TGTGCCAGCAGTTTAAGGCACACTAGCGGGAGGTGGAATGAGCAGTTCTTC
>.|TRBJ2-4|TRBV20-1|TRBD1
CSAKAGTGSFSKNIQYF
TGCAGTGCCAAGGCCGGGACAGGCTCCTTTAGCAAAAACATTCAGTACTTC
>.|TRBJ1-5|TRBV20-1|TRBD1
CSASRGPLANQPQHF
TGCAGTGCTAGCAGGGGGCCTCTCGCCAATCAGCCCCAGCATTTT
>few|TRBJ2-5|TRBV29-1|TRBD2
CSVARESEETQYF
TGCAGCGTTGCGCGGGAGTCCGAAGAGACCCAGTACTTC
>.|TRBJ2-1|TRBV11-2|.
CASSQQQGGNKQFF
TGTGCCAGCAGCCAGCAACAGGGAGGGAATAAGCAGTTCTTC